The clone carrying this T cell receptor beta chain was detected only once. TCRbeta library preparation incorporated unique molecular identifiers. TCRdb reprocessed the PCR reads via MiXCR and lists one record per CDR3 protein. The data contain some 590,000 distinct CDR3 sequences, 10% to 13% of them singletons. The record originates from a study of T-cell reconstitution after alpha-beta-depleted transplantation in children. The CDR3 loop spans 16 amino acids. Germline loops: CDR1 SGHTA, CDR2 FQGTGA. The V and J ends lost 8 bases and 6 bases respectively, with 20 bases between them. The clonotype originates from a human donor who donated a stem cell graft to a child with acute myeloid leukemia. The chain uses TRBV7-3 and TRBJ2-6; D may be TRBD1 (5 bases). The material was PBMCs from the stem cell graft donor, obtained from the stem cell graft. Here the CDR3 reads CASAVQALPAANVLTF. The CDR3 DNA reads as TGTGCCAGCGCTGTACAGGCCCTTCCTGCGGCCAACGTCCTGACTTTC.